Below, one T cell receptor beta chain is given with its context. It lacks a known antigen. Per-base qualities were not stored, and no clone one base away is much larger. The hyperthyroidism patients were between 18 and 65 years old and newly diagnosed, with a disease duration of less than 2 months. Exclusion was applied to patients with uncontrolled infections, other autoimmune diseases, pregnancy or lactation. Clinical symptoms, serum thyroxine and TRAb, thyroid ultrasound, and orbital computed tomography formed the basis for the diagnoses. Blood from progressor patients was drawn when they were first diagnosed with hyperthyroidism, before any ophthalmopathy symptoms appeared. Ficoll-Paque density gradient centrifugation was used to isolate PBMCs from approximately 10 ml of fresh peripheral blood. Progressor patients were initially diagnosed with Graves' hyperthyroidism and developed ophthalmopathy during follow-up. Trizol reagent was used to extract total RNA, and RNA quality was then checked on an Agilent 2100 Bioanalyzer.

The data stem from a study of T cells in Graves' hyperthyroidism and ophthalmopathy (dated by TCRdb to between 2018 and 2020). Looking at the study overall: Peripheral blood samples were taken at initial diagnosis, before any treatment was given. A discovery cohort of roughly 100 patients, approximately 44 with Graves' ophthalmopathy and 57 with stable Graves' hyperthyroidism, was used to find distinguishing TCR V-J signatures. Prospective prediction of ophthalmopathy was tested in an independent validation cohort of fewer than 20 hyperthyroidism patients and 17 patients who later progressed to ophthalmopathy. The approximately 95 discovery patients were divided at random into training and test sets in a 7:3 ratio. In addition, the study compared T-cell repertoires in thyroid tissue and in blood from six Graves' hyperthyroidism patients. After sampling, hyperthyroidism patients received methimazole starting at 30 mg daily, and ophthalmopathy patients received high-dose intravenous methylprednisolone. According to the paper, TCR Vbeta CDR3 sequencing was carried out on approximately 140 peripheral blood samples, which came from 40 to 45 ophthalmopathy, roughly 75 hyperthyroidism and some 17 progressor patients.

Results and caveats for the whole study, not just this receptor: Ophthalmopathy was separated from stable hyperthyroidism by a 13 V-J signature model, with around 90% sensitivity and about 81% specificity obtained in cross-validation and 80%/75% obtained in testing. Most expanded thyroid clonotypes (frequency above 0.001) were also detected in blood, suggesting blood repertoires may reflect thyroid immune responses. Sample size was not statistically predetermined, and blinding of investigators to group allocation was not performed. In validation, the model predicted progression to ophthalmopathy a median of roughly 6.2 months before onset, with about 67% sensitivity and 72.22% specificity.

The TCR beta CDR3 regions were amplified from RNA transcripts. The TCR CDR3 was subjected to a first round of RT-PCR using the HTBI primer set and the Qiagen OneStep RT-PCR kit. Libraries were constructed in a second round of multiplex PCR, after which size selection and purification were carried out. Paired-end sequencing of the libraries was performed with 100 bp reads on an Illumina HiSeq2000. Per the original workflow: SOAPnuke was used to process the raw data, throwing out any read that contained adapters or uncalled bases, had a mean Phred below 15, or lacked an exact constant-primer or identifier match. COPE v1.2.5 was used to merge high-quality paired reads, and clonotypes were defined as unique nucleotide sequences. MiTCR v1.1 was used to align the clonotypes against IMGT TRBV, TRBD and TRBJ reference segments. The analysis was restricted to V-J combinations with a frequency above 0.0001, which together covered over 99% of the repertoires. The TCS score was defined as F50 (clonal expansion) divided by E x V (chaos), with BLOSUM62-based TCRdist calculated between CDR3 peptides within each V-J. Welch's t-statistics and random forest reduced 500 to 550 V-J features to 10 to 15, which were used in a naive Bayes classifier (R e1071). TCRdb cleaned the public reads at Q25 with fastp, built clones with MiXCR and kept in-frame beta chains. Every entry covers one CDR3 protein and lists the most common genes and DNA from its rows. TCRdb, not the original authors, processed these V and J calls. Present in this sample are approximately 600,000 distinct CDR3 sequences, about 15% of which were seen just once. The top ten constitute 5.8% of the sample.

Inclusive of the bounding cysteine and phenylalanine, the CDR3 is 15 residues long. The entry retains the CDR3 DNA only, 45 bases that are in frame from base 1. Taken from the germline V gene, the CDR1 and CDR2 loops are MGHRA and YSYEKL. V and J lose 0 bases and 3 bases, and a span of 11 bases separates them. The sequence is built from TRBV4-1 and TRBJ1-2; the D gene is perhaps TRBD1, on 5 matching bases. Sequenced material: blood. The sequence derives from a woman aged 25 to 45 with Graves' hyperthyroidism that later progressed to Graves' ophthalmopathy. The DNA reads as follows: TGCGCCAGCAGCCAAGATAGGGGACGGTACTATGGCTACACCTTC. Translated, it gives CASSQDRGRYYGYTF.